The rows below give T cell receptor beta chains drawn from one sample of a study of cytomegalovirus exposure and HLA in healthy donors. Generated by immunoSEQ multiplex PCR, the TCRdb table keeps only in-frame clones and is missing some. There are roughly 180,000 clones in the sample; around 85% occur only once, and 1% lies in the top ten. Sequences were obtained from PBMCs. Receptor source: a boy aged 2 to 10 in good health and CMV-seronegative. The CDR3 runs from the conserved cysteine through the conserved F or W. Fields, in order: clone size, J gene, V gene, D gene, CDR3 DNA, CDR3 protein. D genes are given only for firm matches. Expanded clones get a size class; other rows say once, few or many, or leave the size out.

NA TRBJ1-1 TRBV6-1 NA TGTGCCAGCAACTTGACAGTTACGAACACTGAAGCTTTCTTT CASNLTVTNTEAFF
NA TRBJ2-2 TRBV10-3 TRBD2 TGTGCCACCCGGAGAGACTTGACTAGCGGGAGGGCATCCGGGGAGCTGTTTTTT CATRRDLTSGRASGELFF
NA TRBJ1-1 TRBV18 TRBD1 TGTGCCAGCTCACGCACAGGGGACACTGAAGCTTTCTTT CASSRTGDTEAFF
NA TRBJ2-6 TRBV11-2 NA TGTGCCAGCAGCCCGCTTCTGTTTTTCGGGGGTTCTGGGGCCAACGTCCTGACTTTC CASSPLLFFGGSGANVLTF
NA TRBJ2-1 TRBV9 NA TGTGCCAGCAGCGTAGGTGAGGGCGGTGAGCAGTTCTTC CASSVGEGGEQFF
NA TRBJ1-1 TRBV28 TRBD1 TGTGCCACAGGAGGGACAGGGAGGAAAGCTTTCTTT CATGGTGRKAFF
few TRBJ2-7 TRBV10-2 NA TGCGGAACGTGGCAGGGGGGACGCGAGCAGTACTTC CGTWQGGREQYF
NA TRBJ1-1 TRBV6-6 TRBD1 TGTGCCACCGGGACAGGGAACACTGAAGCTTTCTTT CATGTGNTEAFF
NA TRBJ2-1 TRBV7-2 NA TGTGCCAGCAGCTTAGACGTCAGCGGCGGCGAGCAGTTCTTC CASSLDVSGGEQFF
few TRBJ2-7 TRBV15 TRBD2 TGTGCCACCAGCATTGGACTAGCGGGAGCGTACGAGCAGTACTTC CATSIGLAGAYEQYF
NA TRBJ2-3 TRBV29-1 TRBD1 TGCAGCGTTGTTCTAATGACAGGGAATCCCTTAGGTACGCAGTATTTT CSVVLMTGNPLGTQYF
NA TRBJ1-2 TRBV28 NA TGTGCCAGCAGCCTCGCCCGGGCTAACTATGGCTACACCTTC CASSLARANYGYTF
NA TRBJ2-7 TRBV7-9 TRBD2 TGTGCCAGCAGCCCTACTAGCGGGTCCCCCGTCGGGTACTTC CASSPTSGSPVGYF
NA TRBJ2-6 TRBV29-1 TRBD2 TGCAGCGTTGCTAATTCTAGCGGGAGAGGTGGGGCCAACGTCCTGACTTTC CSVANSSGRGGANVLTF
NA TRBJ2-5 TRBV7-6 TRBD1 TGTGCCAGCAGCACACAGGGGCGCCAAGAGACCCAGTACTTC CASSTQGRQETQYF
NA TRBJ1-2 TRBV7-2 TRBD1 TGTGCCAGCAGCCTAGACAGGGGCTATGGCTACACCTTC CASSLDRGYGYTF
NA TRBJ1-6 TRBV6-5 NA TGTGCCAGCAGCCGCCGGGAGGACTCACCCCTCCACTTT CASSRREDSPLHF
NA TRBJ1-5 TRBV23-1 NA TGCGCCATGGGGGGGGTGAGCAATCAGCCCCAGCATTTT CAMGGVSNQPQHF
NA TRBJ2-3 TRBV28 NA TGTGCCAGCAGTTTAAGCTTGATCCCCGATACGCAGTATTTT CASSLSLIPDTQYF
NA TRBJ1-1 TRBV6-5 NA TGTGCCAGCAAGGAAGACATTACTGAAGCTTTCTTT CASKEDITEAFF
NA TRBJ1-5 TRBV4-1 NA TGCGCCAGCAGCCCCCATCGGGGCAATCAGCCCCAGCATTTT CASSPHRGNQPQHF
NA TRBJ2-6 TRBV6-1 NA TGTGCCAACAGAGCGACAGACTCTGGGGCCAACGTCCTGACTTTC CANRATDSGANVLTF
NA TRBJ1-1 TRBV7-2 NA TGTGCCAGCAGCCATATCCCCCCCCGCGAAGCTACTGAAGCTTTCTTT CASSHIPPREATEAFF
NA TRBJ2-7 TRBV4-1 TRBD2 TGCGCCAGCAGCCAGGGTAGCGGGATGGGAGAGCAGTACTTC CASSQGSGMGEQYF
NA TRBJ2-2 TRBV14 TRBD1 TGTGCCAGCAGCCCCAGACAGGGGTCTTTGACCGGGGAGCTGTTTTTT CASSPRQGSLTGELFF